This T cell receptor beta chain was captured by sequencing in a study of T cell clonality in common variable immunodeficiency. The CDR3 extends over 12 amino acids. V dropped 2 bases and J dropped 6 bases, with 7 bases sitting between them. Germline V gene lookup returns CDR1 MNHEY and CDR2 SMNVEV (reference sequence). Diagnosis required reduced IgG, IgA and/or IgM with specific antibody deficiency. Overall study results and limits: Authors noted CVID clonality's cause needs subpopulation repertoire sequencing. In common variable immunodeficiency, TCR beta chains reportedly carried fewer deletions and N-nucleotide insertions. Links between repertoire features and CVID complications were heterogeneity-limited.

The sample holds a few counts of this clone. The target antigen is unknown. With the read ending 3 residues before the CDR3 end, the germline J gene is used to fill in that end. Assay used: immunoSEQ multiplex PCR; TCRdb lists only in-frame clones, some missing. The record shows around 30,000 clones for this sample, with no singletons present. The TCR sequence derives from a human donor with common variable immunodeficiency. V and J are TRBV27 and TRBJ2-5; D perhaps matches TRBD1 (5 bases). What was sequenced was peripheral blood mononuclear cells. Partial CDR3 DNA: TGTGCCAGCAGTTTACCAGGGAAGACC. Encoded protein: CASSLPGKT. The whole CDR3 region reads CASSLPGKTQYF.